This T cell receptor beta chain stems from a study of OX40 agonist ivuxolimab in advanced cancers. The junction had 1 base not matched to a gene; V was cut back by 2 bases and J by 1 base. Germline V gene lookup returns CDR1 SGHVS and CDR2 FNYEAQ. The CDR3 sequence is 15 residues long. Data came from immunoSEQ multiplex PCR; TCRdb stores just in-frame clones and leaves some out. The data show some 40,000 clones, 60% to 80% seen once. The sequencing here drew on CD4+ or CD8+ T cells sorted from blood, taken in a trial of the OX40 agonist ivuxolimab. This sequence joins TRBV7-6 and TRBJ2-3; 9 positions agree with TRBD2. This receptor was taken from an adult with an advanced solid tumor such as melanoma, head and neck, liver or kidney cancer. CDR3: CASSLTSGRTDTQYF. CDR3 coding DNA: TGTGCCAGCAGCTTAACTAGCGGGCGCACAGATACGCAGTATTTT.